This T cell receptor beta chain was captured by sequencing in a study of cytomegalovirus exposure and HLA in healthy donors. Healthy bone marrow donors made up the donors. Study-wide findings and caveats: Some segments of the V type, notably TRBV6-2 and TRBV6-3, were excluded as indistinguishable. Analyzed later, association rates of TCRs varied across HLA loci, with DRB1 most and HLA-C fewest.

Only a few counts were recorded for this clone. Its antigen is unidentified. Trimming left V 7 bases short and J 8 bases short, with 27 bases between. This CDR3 is built from 17 residues. The PCR used 60 Vbeta and 13 Jbeta primers. Only in-frame clones appear in the TCRdb table, and some are missing; sequencing was by immunoSEQ multiplex PCR. The table lists under 200,000 clones, 80% to 90% of them singletons. V gene TRBV23-1 combines with J gene TRBJ2-1, with TRBD1 as a possible D gene (6 bases). TRBV23-1 is known as an ORF, though its function is uncertain. The receptor's source is a woman in her 30s in good health and CMV-seropositive. The sample was PBMCs. The CDR3 protein is CASIRAWARGISDEQFF. In DNA form, the CDR3 reads TGCGCCAGCATCCGCGCCTGGGCCAGGGGAATTTCCGATGAGCAGTTCTTC.